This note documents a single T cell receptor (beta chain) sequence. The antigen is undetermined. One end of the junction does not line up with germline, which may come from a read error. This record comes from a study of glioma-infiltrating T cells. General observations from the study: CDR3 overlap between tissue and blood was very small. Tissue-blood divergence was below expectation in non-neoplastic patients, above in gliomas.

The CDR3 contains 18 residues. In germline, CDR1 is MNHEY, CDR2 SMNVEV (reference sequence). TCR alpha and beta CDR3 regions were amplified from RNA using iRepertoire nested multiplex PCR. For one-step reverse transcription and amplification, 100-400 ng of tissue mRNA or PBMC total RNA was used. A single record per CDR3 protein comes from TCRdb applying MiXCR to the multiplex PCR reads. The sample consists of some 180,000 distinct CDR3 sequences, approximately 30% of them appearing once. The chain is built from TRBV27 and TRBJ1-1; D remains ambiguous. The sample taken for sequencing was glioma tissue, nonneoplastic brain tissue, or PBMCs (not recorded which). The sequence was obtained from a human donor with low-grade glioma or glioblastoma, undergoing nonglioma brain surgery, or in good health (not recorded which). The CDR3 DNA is TGTGCCAGCAGTTTAACTCCAGTAGTGGCAGTCATCGTCTCTGAAGATTTCTTT. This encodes CASSLTPVVAVIVSEDFF.